This passage covers 21 T cell receptor beta chains from one sample sequenced in a study of blood T cell repertoires in COVID-19. The method was immunoSEQ multiplex PCR; TCRdb's version includes in-frame clones alone and lacks a portion of them. Among about 260,000 clones, 87% were seen once, and the ten largest hold about 1.4%. The sample consisted of peripheral blood. Every receptor here comes from a woman in her thirties or forties who had recovered from COVID-19.

This clone has a single count. The chain links TRBV3-1 (or the pseudogene TRBV3-2) to TRBJ1-5; D gene uncertain. This CDR3 has 14 residues. From germline, CDR1 is LGHDT and CDR2 YNNKEL (reference sequence). With 0 bases removed from V and 5 bases from J, the gap between germline ends came to 8 bases. The CDR3 sequence: CASSQDHSYQPQHF. Written as DNA, the CDR3 is TGTGCCAGCAGCCAAGATCACAGTTATCAGCCCCAGCATTTT.

The chain recombines TRBV6-2 or TRBV6-3 with TRBJ2-4; D possibly corresponds to TRBD2 (6 bases). The germline V and J ends were trimmed by 1 base and 8 bases, with 15 bases remaining between them. This CDR3 has 15 amino acids. Germline loops: CDR1 MNHEY, CDR2 SVGEGT. CDR3 amino acids: CASSYFSPPGDIQYF. CDR3 DNA: TGTGCCAGCAGTTACTTCTCACCTCCGGGGGACATTCAGTACTTC.

The J gene is TRBJ1-1, the V gene TRBV9; D call uncertain. CDR1 and CDR2 from the germline V gene are SGDLS and YYNGEE. CDR3 length: 13 amino acids. V lost 0 bases and J lost 4, with 7 bases in between. The CDR3 DNA reads as TGTGCCAGCAGCGTAGCTACGGGCACTGAAGCTTTCTTT. Amino acid sequence: CASSVATGTEAFF.

This clone was found once. The genes are TRBV4-1 and TRBJ2-7; 7 bases align to TRBD2. Germline-derived CDR1 and CDR2 are MGHRA and YSYEKL. After removal of 4 bases from V and 5 bases from J, the junction contained 17 bases not matched to a gene. This CDR3 is built from 17 residues. The CDR3 DNA is TGCGCCAGCAGCCCATCGCCGGGACTAAAAAGCGAGCACGAGCAGTACTTC. It yields the protein CASSPSPGLKSEHEQYF.

J is TRBJ2-7 and V is TRBV2, with D possibly matching TRBD2 (7 bases). The CDR3 has 15 residues. V lost 7 bases and J 5 bases, leaving 21 bases between the germline ends. CDR1 and CDR2 from the germline V gene are SNHLY and FYNNEI. The CDR3, as DNA: TGTGCCAGCAATGAGGGGGGGGCGAGGCGGAACGAGCAGTACTTC. This translates into CASNEGGARRNEQYF.

The V call is TRBV20-1, the J call TRBJ2-7, with 10 bases aligning to TRBD1. V trimming: 3 bases; J trimming: 6 bases; junction bases outside the gene matches: 5. The CDR3 has 13 amino acids. CDR1 is DFQATT and CDR2 is SNEGSKA in the germline V gene (reference sequence). This chain's CDR3 is CSASWTGGGEQYF. The CDR3 DNA reads as TGCAGTGCTAGTTGGACAGGGGGAGGCGAGCAGTACTTC.

The chain carries TRBV2 and TRBJ2-5; 9 bases agree with TRBD1. This CDR3 contains 12 residues. J was trimmed by 5 bases and V by 7 bases; bases with no gene match: 2. Germline CDR1 is SNHLY and CDR2 is FYNNEI. The CDR3 loop is CASKDRGETQYF. CDR3 nucleotides: TGTGCCAGCAAGGACAGGGGCGAGACCCAGTACTTC. Full variable domain (outside the CDR3, taken from reference TRBV2 and TRBJ2-5): EPEVTQTPSHQVTQMGQEVILRCVPISNHLYFYWYRQILGQKVEFLVSFYNNEISEKSEIFDDQFSVERPDGSNFTLKIRSTKLEDSAMYFCASKDRGETQYFGPGTRLLVL.

V and J are TRBV10-3 and TRBJ1-1; D is unresolved. Trimming removed 4 bases from V and 6 bases from J, with 15 bases in between. In germline, CDR1 is ENHRY, CDR2 SYGVKD. This CDR3 is built from 14 residues. CDR3 sequence: CAISGLGSIAEAFF. The CDR3 bases are TGTGCCATCAGTGGGTTAGGGAGTATTGCTGAAGCTTTCTTT.

The rearrangement links TRBV18 to TRBJ2-7; 7 bases are shared with TRBD1. J lost 4 bases, V lost 3 bases, and 9 bases had no gene match. The CDR3 extends over 15 amino acids. Germline V CDR1 and CDR2: KGHSH, LQKENI. The CDR3 DNA follows: TGTGCCAGCTCACCTGGGACAGAGATGGCTTACGAGCAGTACTTC. This translates into CASSPGTEMAYEQYF. The complete variable domain, with remaining parts taken from reference TRBV18 and TRBJ2-7, reads NAGVMQNPRHLVRRRGQEARLRCSPMKGHSHVYWYRQLPEEGLKFMVYLQKENIIDESGMPKERFSAEFPKEGPSILRIQQVVRGDSAAYFCASSPGTEMAYEQYFGPGTRLTVT.

This rearrangement joins TRBV10-2 to TRBJ1-5, with 7 bases aligning to TRBD1. The CDR3 runs 13 residues. V lost 6 bases and J lost 8; bases outside the gene matches: 7. Germline CDR1 WSHSY, CDR2 SAAADI. The CDR3 DNA sequence: TGCGCCAGCAGCCGAGACAGGGTTGAGCCCCAGCATTTT. Translating it yields CASSRDRVEPQHF.

This chain joins TRBV18 and TRBJ1-4; D possibly corresponds to TRBD1 (5 bases). The germline CDR1 and CDR2 sequences are KGHSH and LQKENI. This CDR3 is built from 15 residues. V lost 3 bases and J lost 4, with 12 bases in between. The CDR3 coding sequence is TGTGCCAGCTCACCCACCCCCGGGGGTAATGAAAAACTGTTTTTT. It encodes CASSPTPGGNEKLFF. The complete variable domain, with remaining parts taken from reference TRBV18 and TRBJ1-4, reads NAGVMQNPRHLVRRRGQEARLRCSPMKGHSHVYWYRQLPEEGLKFMVYLQKENIIDESGMPKERFSAEFPKEGPSILRIQQVVRGDSAAYFCASSPTPGGNEKLFFGSGTQLSVL.

This clone has only a few counts. The rearrangement uses TRBV5-1 and TRBJ2-3; tentative D call: TRBD1 (5 bases). Trimming removed 0 bases from V and 5 bases from J, with 13 bases in between. This CDR3 contains 15 residues. The germline V gene encodes CDR1 SGHRS and CDR2 YFSETQ. This CDR3 is CASSLGSRVGDTQYF. The CDR3 DNA follows: TGCGCCAGCAGCTTGGGGAGCAGGGTGGGAGATACGCAGTATTTT.

The chain combines TRBV11-2 with TRBJ1-1, with no clear D. There are 12 residues in the CDR3. With 2 bases removed from V and 10 bases from J, the gap between germline ends came to 11 bases. Germline V gene sequence: CDR1 SGHAT, CDR2 FQNNGV. CDR3 in amino acids: CASSLPGPGAFF. CDR3 nucleotides: TGTGCCAGCAGCTTACCGGGTCCGGGAGCTTTCTTT.

The genes are TRBV6-5 and TRBJ1-4, with D possibly being TRBD1 (5 bases). CDR1 and CDR2 from the germline V gene are MNHEY and SVGAGI. The CDR3 is made up of 11 amino acids. V was trimmed by 8 bases and J by 10 bases, leaving 11 bases between them. CDR3 in amino acids: CASGALGKLFF. DNA for the CDR3: TGTGCCAGCGGGGCCCTCGGAAAACTGTTTTTT.

The chain recombines TRBV5-4 with TRBJ2-1; tentative D call: TRBD2 (7 bases). This CDR3 is 16 amino acids long. Trimming removed 6 bases at V and 2 bases at J, with 18 bases between. CDR1 SGHNT and CDR2 YYREEE come from the germline V gene (reference sequence). CDR3 protein: CASTPRGGGPYNEQFF. As DNA, the CDR3 is TGTGCCAGCACCCCGCGGGGCGGGGGCCCCTACAATGAGCAGTTCTTC.

This chain uses TRBV5-4 with TRBJ2-3, with D hard to call. The length of the CDR3 is 13 residues. Trimming removed 3 bases from V and 2 bases from J, with 7 bases in between. The germline V gene has CDR1 SGHNT and CDR2 YYREEE (reference sequence). CDR3 sequence: CASSSDITDTQYF. CDR3 coding DNA: TGTGCCAGCAGCTCCGACATCACAGATACGCAGTATTTT.

This rearrangement joins TRBV4-3 to TRBJ1-6; the D is unclear. The germline gives CDR1 LGHNA, CDR2 YSLEER. The CDR3 covers 14 residues. Trimming took off 0 bases at V and 7 bases at J, with 7 bases between the two ends. In DNA form, the CDR3 reads TGCGCCAGCAGCCAAGATCAGCGGAATTCACCCCTCCACTTT. This translates into CASSQDQRNSPLHF.

This chain joins TRBV27 and TRBJ2-2; D is perhaps TRBD1 (5 bases). This CDR3 has 13 amino acids. The germline CDR1 and CDR2 sequences are MNHEY and SMNVEV (reference sequence). V was shortened by 2 bases and J by 7 bases, with 8 bases between the two germline ends. The CDR3 loop reads CASSLQGIGELFF. Written as DNA, the CDR3 is TGTGCCAGCAGTTTACAGGGAATCGGGGAGCTGTTTTTT.

This clone was recorded a few times. The J gene is TRBJ2-1, the V gene TRBV7-3; the D is unclear. Per the germline V gene, CDR1 is SGHTA and CDR2 is FQGTGA. The germline V and J ends were trimmed by 4 bases and 10 bases, with 14 bases remaining between them. This CDR3 spans 13 amino acids. The CDR3 region is CASSSHGAGEQFF. CDR3 in DNA: TGTGCCAGCAGCTCACACGGAGCTGGGGAGCAGTTCTTC.

J is TRBJ2-5 and V is TRBV15; TRBD2 matches 7 bases. Germline CDR1 is LNHNV and CDR2 is YYDKDF (reference sequence). The ends lost 0 bases at V and 3 bases at J; junction bases unmatched: 4. The CDR3 length is 15 residues. The CDR3 coding sequence is TGTGCCACCAGCAGAGATGCGGCGGGGGAAGAGACCCAGTACTTC. It specifies CATSRDAAGEETQYF.

This sequence joins TRBV9 and TRBJ2-5, with D hard to call. The CDR3 contains 13 residues. V dropped 0 bases and J dropped 4 bases, with 7 bases sitting between them. CDR1 SGDLS and CDR2 YYNGEE come from the germline V gene. The CDR3 reads CASSVANSETQYF. In nucleotides, the CDR3 is TGTGCCAGCAGCGTAGCCAATTCAGAGACCCAGTACTTC.